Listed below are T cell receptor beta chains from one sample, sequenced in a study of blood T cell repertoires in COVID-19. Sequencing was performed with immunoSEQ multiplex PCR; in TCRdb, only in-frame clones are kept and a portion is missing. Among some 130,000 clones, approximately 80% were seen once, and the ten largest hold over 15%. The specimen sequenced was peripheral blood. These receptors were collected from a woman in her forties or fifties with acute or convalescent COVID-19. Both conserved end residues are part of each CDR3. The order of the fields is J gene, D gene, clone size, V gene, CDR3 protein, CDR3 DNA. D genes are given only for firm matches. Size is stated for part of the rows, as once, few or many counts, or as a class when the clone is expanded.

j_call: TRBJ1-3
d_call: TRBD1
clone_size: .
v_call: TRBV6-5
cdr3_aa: CASRAQGAEGNTIYF
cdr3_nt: TGTGCCAGCAGGGCACAGGGGGCGGAAGGAAACACCATATATTTT

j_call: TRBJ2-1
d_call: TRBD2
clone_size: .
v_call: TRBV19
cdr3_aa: CASSGTSGGALRYNEQFF
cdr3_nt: TGTGCCAGTAGCGGTACTAGCGGGGGGGCACTTCGTTACAATGAGCAGTTCTTC

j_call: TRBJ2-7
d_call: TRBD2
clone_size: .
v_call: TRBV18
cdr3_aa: CASSPEAGLAYEQYF
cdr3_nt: TGTGCCAGCTCACCGGAAGCGGGGCTAGCCTACGAGCAGTACTTC

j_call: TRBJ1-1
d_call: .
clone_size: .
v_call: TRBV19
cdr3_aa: CASRNRQRNTEAFF
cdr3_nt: TGTGCCAGTCGAAATAGACAGAGAAACACTGAAGCTTTCTTT

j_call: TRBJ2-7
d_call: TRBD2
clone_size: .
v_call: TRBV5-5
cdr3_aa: CASSFQRGSYEQYF
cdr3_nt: TGTGCCAGCAGCTTCCAGCGGGGCTCCTACGAGCAGTACTTC

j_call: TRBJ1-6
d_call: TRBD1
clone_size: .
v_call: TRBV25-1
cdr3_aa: CASSPRTGSSYNSPLHF
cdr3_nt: TGTGCCAGCAGTCCCCGGACAGGGAGCTCCTATAATTCACCCCTCCACTTT

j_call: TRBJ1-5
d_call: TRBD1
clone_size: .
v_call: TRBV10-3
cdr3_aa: CAISEYTGQGVSNQPQHF
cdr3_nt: TGTGCCATCAGTGAATATACGGGACAGGGGGTCAGCAATCAGCCCCAGCATTTT

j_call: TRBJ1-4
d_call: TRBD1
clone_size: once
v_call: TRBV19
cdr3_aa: CASSTTGVSEKLFF
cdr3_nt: TGTGCCAGTAGTACGACAGGGGTGAGCGAAAAACTGTTTTTT

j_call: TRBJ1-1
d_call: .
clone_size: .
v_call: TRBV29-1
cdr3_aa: CSGGGEDLTEAFF
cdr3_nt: TGCAGCGGGGGGGGAGAGGACCTCACTGAAGCTTTCTTT

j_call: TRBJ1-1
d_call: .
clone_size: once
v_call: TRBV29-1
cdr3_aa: CSVGEGHSSEAFF
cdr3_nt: TGCAGCGTTGGAGAGGGGCATTCATCTGAAGCTTTCTTT

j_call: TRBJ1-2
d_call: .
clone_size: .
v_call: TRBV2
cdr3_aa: CASRAGVGYGYTF
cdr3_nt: TGTGCCAGCAGGGCAGGGGTTGGTTATGGCTACACCTTC

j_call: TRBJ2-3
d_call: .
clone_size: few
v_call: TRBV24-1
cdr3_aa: CATSDMALAGTDTQYF
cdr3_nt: TGTGCCACCAGTGACATGGCCCTTGCGGGGACAGATACGCAGTATTTT

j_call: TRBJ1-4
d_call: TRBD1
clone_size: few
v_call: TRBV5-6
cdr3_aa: CASSLQTGGSNEKLFF
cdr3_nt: TGTGCCAGCAGCTTGCAGACAGGGGGGTCGAATGAAAAACTGTTTTTT

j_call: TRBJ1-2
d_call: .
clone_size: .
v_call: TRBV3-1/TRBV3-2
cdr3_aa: CASSQDPTGYYGYTF
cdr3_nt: TGTGCCAGCAGCCAAGATCCCACAGGGTACTATGGCTACACCTTC

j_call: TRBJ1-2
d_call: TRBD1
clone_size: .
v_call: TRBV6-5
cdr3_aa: CASNPTGDYGYTF
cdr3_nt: TGTGCCAGCAACCCGACAGGGGATTATGGCTACACCTTC

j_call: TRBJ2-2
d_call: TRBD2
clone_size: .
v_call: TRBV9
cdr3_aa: CASSSLGGATTGELFF
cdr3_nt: TGTGCCAGCAGCTCCCTCGGGGGGGCAACCACCGGGGAGCTGTTTTTT

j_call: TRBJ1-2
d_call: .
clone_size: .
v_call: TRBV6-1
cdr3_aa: CASSEGGHHYGYTF
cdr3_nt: TGTGCCAGCAGTGAAGGCGGACACCACTATGGCTACACCTTC

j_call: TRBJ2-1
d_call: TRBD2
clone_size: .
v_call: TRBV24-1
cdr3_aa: CATSDFGTSGHNEQFF
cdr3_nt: TGTGCCACCAGTGATTTTGGGACTAGCGGACACAATGAGCAGTTCTTC

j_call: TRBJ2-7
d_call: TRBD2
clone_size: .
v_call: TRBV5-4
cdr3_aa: CASSSRTSGEYEQYF
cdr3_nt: TGTGCCAGCAGCTCCCGGACTAGCGGGGAATACGAGCAGTACTTC

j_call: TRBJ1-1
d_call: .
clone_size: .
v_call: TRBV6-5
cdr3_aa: CASSSQTAGTEAFF
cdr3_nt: TGTGCCAGCAGTTCACAGACGGCGGGCACTGAAGCTTTCTTT

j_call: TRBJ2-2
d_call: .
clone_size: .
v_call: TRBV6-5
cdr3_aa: CASSYRTRGSGELFF
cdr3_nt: TGTGCCAGCAGTTACAGGACCCGGGGGTCCGGGGAGCTGTTTTTT

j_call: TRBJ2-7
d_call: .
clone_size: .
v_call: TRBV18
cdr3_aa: CASSGRELSYEQYF
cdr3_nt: TGTGCCAGCTCAGGTCGAGAGCTATCCTACGAGCAGTACTTC

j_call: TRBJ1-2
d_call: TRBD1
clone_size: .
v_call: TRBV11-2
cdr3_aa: CASSGTGAVNYGYTF
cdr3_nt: TGTGCCAGCAGCGGCACAGGGGCAGTTAACTATGGCTACACCTTC

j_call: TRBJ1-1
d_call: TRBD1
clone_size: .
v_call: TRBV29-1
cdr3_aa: CSVDRGMNTEAFF
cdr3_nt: TGCAGCGTCGACAGGGGAATGAACACTGAAGCTTTCTTT

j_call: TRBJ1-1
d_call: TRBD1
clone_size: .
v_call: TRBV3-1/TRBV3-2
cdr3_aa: CASSFLTGIPTEAFF
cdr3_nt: TGTGCCAGCAGCTTTCTGACAGGGATCCCCACTGAAGCTTTCTTT

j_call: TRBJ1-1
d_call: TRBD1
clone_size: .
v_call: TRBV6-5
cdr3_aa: CASSYRTGGNTEAFF
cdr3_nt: TGTGCCAGCAGTTACAGGACAGGGGGCAACACTGAAGCTTTCTTT

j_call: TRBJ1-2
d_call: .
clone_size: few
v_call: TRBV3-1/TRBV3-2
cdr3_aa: CASSQDQAWGGSNYGYTF
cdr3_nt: TGTGCCAGCAGCCAAGATCAGGCTTGGGGGGGATCTAACTATGGCTACACCTTC

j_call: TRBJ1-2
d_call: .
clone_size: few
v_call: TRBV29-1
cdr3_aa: CSVDTTVANYGYTF
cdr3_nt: TGCAGCGTTGATACGACAGTAGCTAACTATGGCTACACCTTC

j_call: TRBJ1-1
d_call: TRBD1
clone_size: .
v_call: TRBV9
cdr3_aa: CASDSTGTLTEAFF
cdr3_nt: TGTGCCAGCGACTCGACAGGGACGTTAACTGAAGCTTTCTTT

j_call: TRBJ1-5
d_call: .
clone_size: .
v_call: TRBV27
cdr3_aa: CASRALRDSSNQPQHF
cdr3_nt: TGTGCCAGCAGAGCTCTCCGGGACTCTAGCAATCAGCCCCAGCATTTT

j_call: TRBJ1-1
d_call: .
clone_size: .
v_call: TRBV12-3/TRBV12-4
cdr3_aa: CASRPTANTEAFF
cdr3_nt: TGTGCCAGCAGACCGACAGCGAACACTGAAGCTTTCTTT

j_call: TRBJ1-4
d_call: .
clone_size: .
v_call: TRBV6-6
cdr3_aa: CASNTITNEKLFF
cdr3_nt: TGTGCCAGCAACACGATAACTAATGAAAAACTGTTTTTT

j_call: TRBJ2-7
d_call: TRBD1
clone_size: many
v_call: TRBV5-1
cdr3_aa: CASSIQQGAGYEQYF
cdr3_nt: TGCGCCAGCAGCATTCAACAGGGGGCTGGCTACGAGCAGTACTTC

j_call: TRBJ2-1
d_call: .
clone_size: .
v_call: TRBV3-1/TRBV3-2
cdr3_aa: CASSPAGAAYNEQFF
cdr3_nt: TGTGCCAGCAGCCCCGCGGGGGCAGCCTACAATGAGCAGTTCTTC

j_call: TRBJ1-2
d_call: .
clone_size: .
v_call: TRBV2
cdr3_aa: CASGLQENYGYTF
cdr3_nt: TGTGCCAGCGGGTTACAGGAAAACTATGGCTACACCTTC

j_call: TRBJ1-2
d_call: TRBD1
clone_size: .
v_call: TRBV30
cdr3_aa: CAWSASPGQPGHGYTF
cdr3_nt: TGTGCCTGGAGTGCTTCTCCGGGACAGCCTGGCCATGGCTACACCTTC

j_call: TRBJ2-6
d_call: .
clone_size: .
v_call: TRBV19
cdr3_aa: CASSVPTISGANVLTF
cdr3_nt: TGTGCCAGTAGTGTACCCACTATCTCTGGGGCCAACGTCCTGACTTTC

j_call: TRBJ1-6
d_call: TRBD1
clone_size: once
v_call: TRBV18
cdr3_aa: CASSPPGQENSPLHF
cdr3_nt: TGTGCCAGCTCACCACCGGGACAGGAAAATTCACCCCTCCACTTT

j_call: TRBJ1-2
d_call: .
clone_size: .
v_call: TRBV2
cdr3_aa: CASRAAQGARDGYTF
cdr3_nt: TGTGCCAGCAGGGCAGCACAGGGCGCCAGGGATGGCTACACCTTC

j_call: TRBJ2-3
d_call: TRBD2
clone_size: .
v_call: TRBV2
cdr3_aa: CASGANGLAGGSTDTQYF
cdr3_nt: TGTGCCAGCGGGGCGAATGGACTAGCGGGGGGGAGCACAGATACGCAGTATTTT

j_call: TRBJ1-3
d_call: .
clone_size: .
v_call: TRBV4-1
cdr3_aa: CASSQVGAGNTIYF
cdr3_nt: TGCGCCAGCAGCCAAGTAGGGGCTGGAAACACCATATATTTT